The sequence of this TCR beta chain was determined in a study of T-cell memory formation after mild COVID-19. Study-level findings and limits: CD4/CD8 balance characterized clones contracting day 15 to 85, and CD4+ skew characterized later expanders. The CD4+ clones that contracted clustered mainly within CM and EM, and the CD8+ clones concentrated in EMRA. In pre-infection memory, a portion of responding clones appeared, which suggested that cross-reactive memory joined.

V dropped 6 bases and J dropped 5 bases, with 18 bases sitting between them. From germline, CDR1 is SEHNR and CDR2 FQNEAQ (reference sequence). CDR3 length equals 15 residues. From 5'RACE with constant-segment primers came TCR alpha and TCR beta cDNA libraries that carried sample barcodes and UMIs. TCRdb re-called the 5' RACE reads through MiXCR, storing one row per CDR3 protein. The sample records tens of thousands of distinct CDR3 sequences, roughly 16% being singletons. About this clonotype: Its target is not known.

Sample: PBMCs or a T cell subset sorted from them (not recorded which). The receptor was isolated from a man aged 18 to 29 who had mild COVID-19 (a few samples of this study predate the infection). Cell type and time point are not known. This rearrangement joins TRBV7-9 to TRBJ2-3, with D perhaps matching TRBD2 (7 bases). The CDR3 nucleotides are TGTGCCAGCAGTTTTTCAAGGGGGGAGGGAGATACGCAGTATTTT. Its translation is CASSFSRGEGDTQYF.